This entry lists 3 T cell receptor beta chains sequenced from one sample in a study of beta chain features in type 1 diabetes. The study, taken as a whole, reports: In every one of the four CD4+ subsets, TCRB CDR3s were moderately but significantly shorter in Type 1 diabetes patients.

Expressed TCRB transcripts got sequenced, as all isolated RNA was reverse transcribed. Measured with immunoSEQ multiplex PCR; TCRdb has only the in-frame clones, and not every one. The table includes 200,000 to 250,000 clones, about 15% detected once. The antigens these receptors bind are not known. The source material was naive CD4+ T cells from blood. The receptors derive from a man between 25 and 39 years old with type 1 diabetes.

The chain joins TRBV10-3 to TRBJ2-5, with TRBD2 identical over 10 bases. Germline V gene lookup returns CDR1 ENHRY and CDR2 SYGVKD. This CDR3 has 15 residues. Trimming took 6 bases from V and 2 from J; bases not matched to a gene: 6. CDR3 loop: CAIRASGSGQETQYF. CDR3 nucleotide sequence: TGTGCCATCAGAGCTAGCGGGAGCGGGCAAGAGACCCAGTACTTC.

This sequence joins TRBV18 and TRBJ1-5; the D is unclear. Trimming pared 3 bases from V and 7 bases from J, leaving 10 bases between. This CDR3 is built from 13 residues. Germline assignment: CDR1 KGHSH and CDR2 LQKENI. The CDR3 DNA is TGTGCCAGCTCACCGCGGGGAGGGCAGCCCCAGCATTTT. Residues: CASSPRGGQPQHF.

The chain couples TRBV9 to TRBJ1-2; no reliable D call. Looked up from germline, CDR1 is SGDLS and CDR2 is YYNGEE. Deletions cut 0 bases from V and 2 bases from J, with 8 bases between. The CDR3 has 14 residues. The CDR3 DNA follows: TGTGCCAGCAGCGTAGCAAGCGAGAACTATGGCTACACCTTC. Amino acid sequence: CASSVASENYGYTF. Supplemented by reference TRBV9 and TRBJ1-2, the full variable domain reads DSGVTQTPKHLITATGQRVTLRCSPRSGDLSVYWYQQSLDQGLQFLIQYYNGEERAKGNILERFSAQQFPDLHSELNLSSLELGDSALYFCASSVASENYGYTFGSGTRLTVV.